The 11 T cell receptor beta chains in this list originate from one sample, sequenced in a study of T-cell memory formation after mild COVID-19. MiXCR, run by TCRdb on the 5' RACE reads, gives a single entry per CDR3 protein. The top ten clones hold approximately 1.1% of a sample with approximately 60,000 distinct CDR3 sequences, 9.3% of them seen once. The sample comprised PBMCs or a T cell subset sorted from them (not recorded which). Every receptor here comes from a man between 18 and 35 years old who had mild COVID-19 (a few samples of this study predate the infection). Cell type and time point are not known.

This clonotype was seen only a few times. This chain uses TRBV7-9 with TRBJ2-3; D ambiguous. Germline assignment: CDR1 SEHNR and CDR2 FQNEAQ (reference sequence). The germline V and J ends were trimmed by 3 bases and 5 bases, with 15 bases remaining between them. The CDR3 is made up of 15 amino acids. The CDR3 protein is CASSFYSAGGDTQYF. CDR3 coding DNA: TGTGCCAGCAGCTTCTACTCGGCAGGCGGAGATACGCAGTATTTT.

CDR3 region: CASSQAGGVSTNYGYTF. CDR3 sequence (DNA): TGTGCCAGCAGCCAAGCCGGAGGGGTTTCTACTAACTATGGCTACACCTTC. V is TRBV3-1 and J is TRBJ1-2; possibly TRBD1 for D (5 bases). The germline V gene encodes CDR1 LGHDT and CDR2 YNNKEL (reference sequence). Trimming cost V 1 base and J 0 bases, with 15 bases left between them. This CDR3 is 17 amino acids long.

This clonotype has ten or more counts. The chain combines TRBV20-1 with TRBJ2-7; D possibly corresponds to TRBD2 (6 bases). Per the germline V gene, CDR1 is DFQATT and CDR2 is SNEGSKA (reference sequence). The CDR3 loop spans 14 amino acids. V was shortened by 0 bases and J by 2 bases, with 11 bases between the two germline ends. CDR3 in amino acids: CSARDLREPYEQYV. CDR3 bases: TGCAGTGCTAGAGATTTACGGGAGCCCTACGAGCAGTACGTC.

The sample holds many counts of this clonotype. CDR3: CASSLGDFTSGQFF. The CDR3 bases are TGTGCCAGCAGCTTAGGAGACTTCACCTCCGGGCAGTTCTTC. The chain links TRBV11-2 to TRBJ2-1, with no clear D. This CDR3 comprises 14 residues. Trimming shortened V by 1 base and J by 12 bases, and 16 bases separated the two germline ends. CDR1 is SGHAT and CDR2 is FQNNGV in the germline V gene.

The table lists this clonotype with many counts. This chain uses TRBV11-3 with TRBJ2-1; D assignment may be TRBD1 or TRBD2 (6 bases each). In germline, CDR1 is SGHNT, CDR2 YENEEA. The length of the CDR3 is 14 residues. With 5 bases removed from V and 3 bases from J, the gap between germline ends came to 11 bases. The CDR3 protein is CASSLGGLYNEQFF. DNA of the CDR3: TGTGCCAGCAGCCTCGGGGGCCTCTACAATGAGCAGTTCTTC.

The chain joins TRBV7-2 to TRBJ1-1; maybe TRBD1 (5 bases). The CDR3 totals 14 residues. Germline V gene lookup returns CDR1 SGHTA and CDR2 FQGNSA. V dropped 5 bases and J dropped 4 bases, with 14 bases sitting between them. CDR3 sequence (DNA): TGTGCCAGCAGCCCCTATGGGGGTGGCACTGAAGCTTTCTTT. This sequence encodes CASSPYGGGTEAFF.

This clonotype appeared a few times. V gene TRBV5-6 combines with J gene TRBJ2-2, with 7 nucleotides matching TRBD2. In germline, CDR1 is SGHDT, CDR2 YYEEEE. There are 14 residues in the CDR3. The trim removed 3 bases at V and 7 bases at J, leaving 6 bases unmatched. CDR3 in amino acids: CASSWRGTDGELFF. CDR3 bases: TGTGCCAGCAGCTGGCGGGGGACGGACGGGGAGCTGTTTTTT.

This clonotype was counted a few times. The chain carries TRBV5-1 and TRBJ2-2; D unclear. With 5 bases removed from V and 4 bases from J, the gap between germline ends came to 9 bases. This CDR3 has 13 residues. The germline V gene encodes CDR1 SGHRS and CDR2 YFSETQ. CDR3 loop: CASREVATGELFF. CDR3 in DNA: TGCGCCAGCAGAGAAGTGGCCACCGGGGAGCTGTTTTTT.

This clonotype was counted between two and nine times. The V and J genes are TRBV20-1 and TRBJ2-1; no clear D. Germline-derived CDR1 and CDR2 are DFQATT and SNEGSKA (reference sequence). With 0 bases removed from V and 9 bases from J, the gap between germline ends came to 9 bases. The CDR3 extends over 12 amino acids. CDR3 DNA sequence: TGCAGTGCTAGAGATTCCCTTACTGAGCAGTTCTTC. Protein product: CSARDSLTEQFF.

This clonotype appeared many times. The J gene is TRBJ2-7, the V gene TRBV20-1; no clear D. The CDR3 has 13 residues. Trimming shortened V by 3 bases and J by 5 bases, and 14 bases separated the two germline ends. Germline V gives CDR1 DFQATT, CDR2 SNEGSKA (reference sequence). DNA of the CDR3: TGCAGTGCTAGTGGGCTGCTAGTCCACGAGCAGTACGTC. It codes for CSASGLLVHEQYV.

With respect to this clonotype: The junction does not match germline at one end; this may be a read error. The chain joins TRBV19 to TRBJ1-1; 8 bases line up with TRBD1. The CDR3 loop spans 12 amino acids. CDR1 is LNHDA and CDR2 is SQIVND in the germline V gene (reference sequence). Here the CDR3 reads CASSWGQVGAFF. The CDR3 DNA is TGTGCAAGTAGCTGGGGACAGGTGGGGGCTTTCTTT. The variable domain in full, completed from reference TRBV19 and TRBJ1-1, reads DGGITQSPKYLFRKEGQNVTLSCEQNLNHDAMYWYRQDPGQGLRLIYYSQIVNDFQKGDIAEGYSVSREKKESFPLTVTSAQKNPTAFYLCASSWGQVGAFFGQGTRLTVV.